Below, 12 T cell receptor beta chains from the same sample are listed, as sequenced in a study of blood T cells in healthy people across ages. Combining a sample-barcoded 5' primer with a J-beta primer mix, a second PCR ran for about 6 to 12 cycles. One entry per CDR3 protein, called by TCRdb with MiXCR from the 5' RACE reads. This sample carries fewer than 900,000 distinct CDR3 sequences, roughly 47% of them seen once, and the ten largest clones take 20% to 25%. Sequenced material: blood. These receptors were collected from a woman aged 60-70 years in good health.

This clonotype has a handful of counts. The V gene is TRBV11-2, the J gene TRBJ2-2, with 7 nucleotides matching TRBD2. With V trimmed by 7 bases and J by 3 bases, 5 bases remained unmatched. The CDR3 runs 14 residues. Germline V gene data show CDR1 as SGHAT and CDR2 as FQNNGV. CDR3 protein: CASTQSGDTGELFF. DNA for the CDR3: TGTGCCAGCACTCAAAGCGGGGACACCGGGGAGCTGTTTTTT.

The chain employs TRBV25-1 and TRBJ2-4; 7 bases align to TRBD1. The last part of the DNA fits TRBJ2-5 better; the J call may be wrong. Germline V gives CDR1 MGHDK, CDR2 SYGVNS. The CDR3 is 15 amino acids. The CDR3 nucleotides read TGTGCCAGCAGTACTATCGACAGGGCTAAAGAGACCCAGTACTTC. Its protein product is CASSTIDRAKETQYF.

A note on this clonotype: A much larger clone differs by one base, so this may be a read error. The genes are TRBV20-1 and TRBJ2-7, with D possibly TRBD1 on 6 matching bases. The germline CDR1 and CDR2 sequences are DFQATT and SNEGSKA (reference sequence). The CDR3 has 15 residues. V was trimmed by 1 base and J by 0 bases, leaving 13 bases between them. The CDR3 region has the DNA TGCAGTGCTAGAGTCGTGGGGGCCATCTCCTACGAGCAGTACTTC. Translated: CSARVVGAISYEQYF.

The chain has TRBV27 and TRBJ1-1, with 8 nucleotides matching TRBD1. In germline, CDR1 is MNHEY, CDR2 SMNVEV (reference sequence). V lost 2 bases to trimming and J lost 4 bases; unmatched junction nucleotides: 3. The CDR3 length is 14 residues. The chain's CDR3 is CASSLRDRITEAFF. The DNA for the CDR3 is TGTGCCAGCAGTTTAAGGGACAGGATCACTGAAGCTTTCTTT.

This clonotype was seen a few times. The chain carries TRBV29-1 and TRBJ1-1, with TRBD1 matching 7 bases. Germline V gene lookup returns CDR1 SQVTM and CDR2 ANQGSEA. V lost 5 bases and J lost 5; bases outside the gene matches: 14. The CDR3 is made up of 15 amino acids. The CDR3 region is CSVLTSGGLETEAFF. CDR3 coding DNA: TGCAGCGTTTTGACCTCAGGGGGGTTGGAAACTGAAGCTTTCTTT. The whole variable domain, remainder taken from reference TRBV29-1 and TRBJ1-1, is SAVISQKPSRDICQRGTSLTIQCQVDSQVTMMFWYRQQPGQSLTLIATANQGSEATYESGFVIDKFPISRPNLTFSTLTVSNMSPEDSSIYLCSVLTSGGLETEAFFGQGTRLTVV.

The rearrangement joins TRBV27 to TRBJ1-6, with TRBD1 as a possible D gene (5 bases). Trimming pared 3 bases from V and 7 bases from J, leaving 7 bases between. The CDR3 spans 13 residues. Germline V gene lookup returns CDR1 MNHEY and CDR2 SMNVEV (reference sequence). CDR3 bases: TGTGCCAGCAGTTTCGGGGGAAATTCACCCCTCCACTTT. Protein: CASSFGGNSPLHF.

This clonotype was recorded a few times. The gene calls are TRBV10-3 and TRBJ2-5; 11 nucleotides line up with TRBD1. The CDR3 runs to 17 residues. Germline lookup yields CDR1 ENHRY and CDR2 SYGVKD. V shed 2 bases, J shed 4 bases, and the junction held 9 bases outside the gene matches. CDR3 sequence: CAISEQTGQGDGETQYF. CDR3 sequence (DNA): TGTGCCATCAGTGAGCAGACGGGACAGGGGGACGGAGAGACCCAGTACTTC.

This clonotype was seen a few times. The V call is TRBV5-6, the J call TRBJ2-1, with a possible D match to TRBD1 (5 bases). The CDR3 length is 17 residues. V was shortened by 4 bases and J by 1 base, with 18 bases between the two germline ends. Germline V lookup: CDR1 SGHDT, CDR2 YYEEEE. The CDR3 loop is CASSRLLQDRSYNEQFF. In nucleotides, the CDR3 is TGTGCCAGCAGCCGCCTCCTACAGGATAGATCCTACAATGAGCAGTTCTTC.

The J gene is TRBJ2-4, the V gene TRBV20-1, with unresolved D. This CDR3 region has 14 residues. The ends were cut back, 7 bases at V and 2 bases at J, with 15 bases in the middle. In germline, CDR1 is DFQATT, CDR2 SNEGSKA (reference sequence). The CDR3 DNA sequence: TGCAGTGTTCCTCTAAGGACCCCCAAAAACATTCAGTACTTC. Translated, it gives CSVPLRTPKNIQYF.

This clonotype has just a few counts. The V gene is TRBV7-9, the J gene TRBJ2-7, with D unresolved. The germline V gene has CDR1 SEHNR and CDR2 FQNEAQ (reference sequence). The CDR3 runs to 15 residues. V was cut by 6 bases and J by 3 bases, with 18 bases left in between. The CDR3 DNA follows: TGTGCCAGCAGTCTAACGGTCGTAAGGGACTACGAGCAGTACTTC. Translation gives CASSLTVVRDYEQYF.

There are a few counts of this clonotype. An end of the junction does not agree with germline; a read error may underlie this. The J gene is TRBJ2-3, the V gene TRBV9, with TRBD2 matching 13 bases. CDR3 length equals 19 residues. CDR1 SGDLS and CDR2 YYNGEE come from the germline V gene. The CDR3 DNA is TGTGCCAGCAGCGCCCAACGACTAGCGGGGGGCCTTAGCACAGATGCGCAGTATTTT. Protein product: CASSAQRLAGGLSTDAQYF.

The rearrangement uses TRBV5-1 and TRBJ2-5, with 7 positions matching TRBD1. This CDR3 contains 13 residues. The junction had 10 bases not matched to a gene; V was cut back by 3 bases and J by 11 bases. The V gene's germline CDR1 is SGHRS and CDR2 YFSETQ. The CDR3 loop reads CASSSTGSYGQYF. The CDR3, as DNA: TGCGCCAGCAGCTCGACAGGGTCCTACGGGCAGTACTTC. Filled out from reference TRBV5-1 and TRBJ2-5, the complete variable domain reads KAGVTQTPRYLIKTRGQQVTLSCSPISGHRSVSWYQQTPGQGLQFLFEYFSETQRNKGNFPGRFSGRQFSNSRSEMNVSTLELGDSALYLCASSSTGSYGQYFGPGTRLLVL.